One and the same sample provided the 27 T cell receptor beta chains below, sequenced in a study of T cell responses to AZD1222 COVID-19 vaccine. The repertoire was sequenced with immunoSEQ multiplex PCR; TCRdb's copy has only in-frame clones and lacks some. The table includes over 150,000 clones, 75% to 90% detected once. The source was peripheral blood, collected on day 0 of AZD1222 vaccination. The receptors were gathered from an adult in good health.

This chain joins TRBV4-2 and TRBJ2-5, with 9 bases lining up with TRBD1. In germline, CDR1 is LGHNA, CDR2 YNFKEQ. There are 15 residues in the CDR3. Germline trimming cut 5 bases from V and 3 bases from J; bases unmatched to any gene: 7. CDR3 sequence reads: CASSRTGDREETQYF. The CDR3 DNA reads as TGTGCCAGCAGCAGAACCGGGGACAGGGAAGAGACCCAGTACTTC.

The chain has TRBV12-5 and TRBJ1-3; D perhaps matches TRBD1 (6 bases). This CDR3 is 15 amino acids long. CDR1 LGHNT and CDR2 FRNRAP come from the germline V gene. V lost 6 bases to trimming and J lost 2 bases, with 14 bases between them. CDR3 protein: CASGMTGGPGNTIYF. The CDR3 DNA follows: TGTGCTAGTGGGATGACGGGGGGCCCTGGAAACACCATATATTTT. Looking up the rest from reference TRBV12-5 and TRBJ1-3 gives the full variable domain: DARVTQTPRHKVTEMGQEVTMRCQPILGHNTVFWYRQTMMQGLELLAYFRNRAPLDDSGMPKDRFSAEMPDATLATLKIQPSEPRDSAVYFCASGMTGGPGNTIYFGEGSWLTVV.

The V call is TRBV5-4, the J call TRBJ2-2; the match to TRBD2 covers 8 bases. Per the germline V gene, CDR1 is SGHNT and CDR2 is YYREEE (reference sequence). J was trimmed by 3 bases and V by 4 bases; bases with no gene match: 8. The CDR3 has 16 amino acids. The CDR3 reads CASSPPLAGDTGELFF. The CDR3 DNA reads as TGTGCCAGCAGCCCTCCGCTAGCGGGTGACACCGGGGAGCTGTTTTTT.

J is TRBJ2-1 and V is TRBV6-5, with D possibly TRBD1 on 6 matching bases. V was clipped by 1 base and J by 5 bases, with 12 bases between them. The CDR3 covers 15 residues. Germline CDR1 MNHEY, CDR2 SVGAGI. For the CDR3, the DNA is TGTGCCAGCAGTTACTTCGACAGGCCGAACAATGAGCAGTTCTTC. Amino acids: CASSYFDRPNNEQFF.

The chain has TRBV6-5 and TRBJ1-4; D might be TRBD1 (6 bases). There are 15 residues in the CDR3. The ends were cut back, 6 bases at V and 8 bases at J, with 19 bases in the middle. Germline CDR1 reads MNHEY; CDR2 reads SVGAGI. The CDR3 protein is CASSLEQGLGEKLFF. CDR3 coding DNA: TGTGCCAGCAGCTTAGAGCAGGGGTTGGGAGAAAAACTGTTTTTT.

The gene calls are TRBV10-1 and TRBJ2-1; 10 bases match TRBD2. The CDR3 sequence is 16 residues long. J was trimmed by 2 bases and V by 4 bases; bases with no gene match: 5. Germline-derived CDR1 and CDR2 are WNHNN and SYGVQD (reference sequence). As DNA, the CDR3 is TGCGCCAGCAGTGGGCTAGCGGGGGTAGCCTACAATGAGCAGTTCTTC. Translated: CASSGLAGVAYNEQFF.

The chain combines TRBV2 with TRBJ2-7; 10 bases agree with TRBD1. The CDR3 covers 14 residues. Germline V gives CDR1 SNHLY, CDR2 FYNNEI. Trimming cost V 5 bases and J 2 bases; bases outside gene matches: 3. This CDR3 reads CASSQGQGAYEQYV. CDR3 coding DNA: TGTGCCAGCAGTCAAGGACAGGGGGCCTACGAGCAGTACGTC.

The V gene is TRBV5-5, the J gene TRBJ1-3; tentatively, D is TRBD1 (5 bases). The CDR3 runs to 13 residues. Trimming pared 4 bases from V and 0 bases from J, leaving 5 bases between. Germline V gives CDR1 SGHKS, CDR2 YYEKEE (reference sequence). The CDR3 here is CASSGGSGNTIYF. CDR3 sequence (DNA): TGTGCCAGCAGCGGGGGCTCTGGAAACACCATATATTTT.

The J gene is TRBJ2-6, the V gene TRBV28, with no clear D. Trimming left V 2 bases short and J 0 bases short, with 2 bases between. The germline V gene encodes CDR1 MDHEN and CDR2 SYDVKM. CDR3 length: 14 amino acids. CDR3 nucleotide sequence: TGTGCCAGCAGTTTAATCTCTGGGGCCAACGTCCTGACTTTC. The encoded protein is CASSLISGANVLTF.

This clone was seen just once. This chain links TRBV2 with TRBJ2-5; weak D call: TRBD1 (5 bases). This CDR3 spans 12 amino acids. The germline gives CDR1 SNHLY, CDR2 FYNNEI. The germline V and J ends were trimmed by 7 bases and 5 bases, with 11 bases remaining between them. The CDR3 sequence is CASTKGAETQYF. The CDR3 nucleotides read TGTGCCAGCACAAAAGGGGCGGAGACCCAGTACTTC. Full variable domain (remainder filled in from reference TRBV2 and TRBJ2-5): EPEVTQTPSHQVTQMGQEVILRCVPISNHLYFYWYRQILGQKVEFLVSFYNNEISEKSEIFDDQFSVERPDGSNFTLKIRSTKLEDSAMYFCASTKGAETQYFGPGTRLLVL.

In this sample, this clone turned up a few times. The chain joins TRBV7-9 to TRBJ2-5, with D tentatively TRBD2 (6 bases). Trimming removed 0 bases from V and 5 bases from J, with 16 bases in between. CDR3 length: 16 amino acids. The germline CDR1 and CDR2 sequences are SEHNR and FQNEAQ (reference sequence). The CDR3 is CASSLAASLGGETQYF. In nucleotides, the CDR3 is TGTGCCAGCAGCTTAGCAGCCAGTTTGGGAGGCGAGACCCAGTACTTC. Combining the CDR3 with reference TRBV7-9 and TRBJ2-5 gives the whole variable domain DTGVSQNPRHKITKRGQNVTFRCDPISEHNRLYWYRQTLGQGPEFLTYFQNEAQLEKSRLLSDRFSAERPKGSFSTLEIQRTEQGDSAMYLCASSLAASLGGETQYFGPGTRLLVL.

Here the CDR3 reads CSARGTPAVFF. The CDR3 nucleotides are TGCAGTGCTAGAGGGACCCCAGCCGTTTTCTTT. The rearrangement uses TRBV20-1 and TRBJ1-1; D not resolved. The CDR3 length is 11 residues. Trimming took 1 base from V and 13 from J, leaving 13 bases between them. CDR1 is DFQATT and CDR2 is SNEGSKA in the germline V gene (reference sequence).

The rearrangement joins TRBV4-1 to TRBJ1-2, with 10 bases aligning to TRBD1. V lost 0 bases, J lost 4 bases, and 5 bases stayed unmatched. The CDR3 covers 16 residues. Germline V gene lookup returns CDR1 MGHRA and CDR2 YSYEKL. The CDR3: CASSQEDRGRIYGYTF. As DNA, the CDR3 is TGCGCCAGCAGCCAAGAAGACAGGGGGCGTATCTATGGCTACACCTTC.

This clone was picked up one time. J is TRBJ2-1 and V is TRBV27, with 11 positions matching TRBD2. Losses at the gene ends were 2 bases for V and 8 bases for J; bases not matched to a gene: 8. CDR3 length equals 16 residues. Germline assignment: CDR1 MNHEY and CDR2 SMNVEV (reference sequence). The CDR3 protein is CASSLISGGAVDEQFF. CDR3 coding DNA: TGTGCCAGCAGTTTAATTAGCGGGGGGGCTGTCGATGAGCAGTTCTTC.

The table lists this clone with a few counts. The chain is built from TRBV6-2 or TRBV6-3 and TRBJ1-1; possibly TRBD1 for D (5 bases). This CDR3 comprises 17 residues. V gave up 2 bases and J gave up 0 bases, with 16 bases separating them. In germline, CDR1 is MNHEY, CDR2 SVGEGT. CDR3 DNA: TGTGCCAGCAGTTACCGGGACTCACTCTTCGTGAACACTGAAGCTTTCTTT. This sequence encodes CASSYRDSLFVNTEAFF.

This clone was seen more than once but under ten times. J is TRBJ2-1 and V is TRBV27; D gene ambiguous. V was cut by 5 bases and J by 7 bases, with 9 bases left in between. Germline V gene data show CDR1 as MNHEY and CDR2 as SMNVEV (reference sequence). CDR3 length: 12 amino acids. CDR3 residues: CASSILGNEQFF. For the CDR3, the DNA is TGTGCCAGCAGTATCTTAGGAAATGAGCAGTTCTTC.

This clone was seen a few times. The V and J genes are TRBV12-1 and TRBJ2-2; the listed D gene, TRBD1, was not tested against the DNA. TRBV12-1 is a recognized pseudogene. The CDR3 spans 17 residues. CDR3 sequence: CASSSLSSDRGTGELFF. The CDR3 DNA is TGTGCCAGCAGTTCTCTTAGTTCGGACAGGGGTACCGGGGAGCTGTTTTTT.

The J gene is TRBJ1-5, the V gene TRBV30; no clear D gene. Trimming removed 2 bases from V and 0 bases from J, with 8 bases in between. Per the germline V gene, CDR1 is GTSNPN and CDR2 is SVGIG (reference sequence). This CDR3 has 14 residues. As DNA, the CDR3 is TGTGCCTGGAGTATCCCGTATAGCAATCAGCCCCAGCATTTT. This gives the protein CAWSIPYSNQPQHF.

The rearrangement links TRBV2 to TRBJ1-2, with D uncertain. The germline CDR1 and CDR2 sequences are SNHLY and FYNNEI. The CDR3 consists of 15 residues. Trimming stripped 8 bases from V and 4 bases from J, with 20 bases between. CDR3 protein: CASVGSDTSPYGYTF. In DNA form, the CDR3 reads TGTGCCAGCGTTGGGTCAGACACATCTCCCTATGGCTACACCTTC.

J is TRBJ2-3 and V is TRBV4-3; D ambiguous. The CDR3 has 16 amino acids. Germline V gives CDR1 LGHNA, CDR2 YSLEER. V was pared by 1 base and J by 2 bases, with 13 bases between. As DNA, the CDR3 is TGCGCCAGCAGCCAAGTGTCGCACCGACCCACAGATACGCAGTATTTT. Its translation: CASSQVSHRPTDTQYF.

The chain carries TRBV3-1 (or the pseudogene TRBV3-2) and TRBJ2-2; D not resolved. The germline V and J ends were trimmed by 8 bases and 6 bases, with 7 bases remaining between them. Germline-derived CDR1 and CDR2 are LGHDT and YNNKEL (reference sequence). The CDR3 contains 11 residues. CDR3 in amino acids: CASQLAGELFF. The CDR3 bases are TGTGCCAGCCAGCTGGCCGGGGAGCTGTTTTTT.

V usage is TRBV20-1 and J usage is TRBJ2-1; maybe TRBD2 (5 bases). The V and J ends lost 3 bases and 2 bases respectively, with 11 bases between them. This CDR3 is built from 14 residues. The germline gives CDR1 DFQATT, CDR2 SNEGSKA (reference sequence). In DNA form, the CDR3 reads TGCAGTGCTAGTGATCCGGGAACCTACAATGAGCAGTTCTTC. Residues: CSASDPGTYNEQFF.

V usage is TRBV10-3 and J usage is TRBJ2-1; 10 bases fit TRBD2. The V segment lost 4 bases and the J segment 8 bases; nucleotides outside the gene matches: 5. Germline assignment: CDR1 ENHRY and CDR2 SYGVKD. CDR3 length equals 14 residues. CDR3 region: CAISVSGGAYEQFF. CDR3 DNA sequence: TGTGCCATCAGTGTAAGCGGGGGGGCTTATGAGCAGTTCTTC.

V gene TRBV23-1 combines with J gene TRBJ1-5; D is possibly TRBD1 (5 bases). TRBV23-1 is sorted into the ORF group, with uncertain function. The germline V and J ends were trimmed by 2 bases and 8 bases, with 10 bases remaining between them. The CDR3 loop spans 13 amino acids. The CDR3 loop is CASSQQGQKPQHF. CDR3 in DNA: TGCGCCAGCAGTCAACAGGGTCAGAAGCCCCAGCATTTT.

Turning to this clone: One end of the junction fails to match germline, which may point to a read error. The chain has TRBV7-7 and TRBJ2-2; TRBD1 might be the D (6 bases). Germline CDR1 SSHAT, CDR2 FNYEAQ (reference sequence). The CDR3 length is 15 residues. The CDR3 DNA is TGTGCTAGCAGCCCTGGGACACCGGGAACCGGGGAGCTGTTTTTT. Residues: CASSPGTPGTGELFF.

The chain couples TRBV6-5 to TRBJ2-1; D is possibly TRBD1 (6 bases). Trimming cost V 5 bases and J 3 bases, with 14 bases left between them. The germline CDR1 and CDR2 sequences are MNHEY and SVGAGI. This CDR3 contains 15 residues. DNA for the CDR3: TGTGCCAGCAGTAAGGGACATCCGAACTACAATGAGCAGTTCTTC. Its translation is CASSKGHPNYNEQFF.

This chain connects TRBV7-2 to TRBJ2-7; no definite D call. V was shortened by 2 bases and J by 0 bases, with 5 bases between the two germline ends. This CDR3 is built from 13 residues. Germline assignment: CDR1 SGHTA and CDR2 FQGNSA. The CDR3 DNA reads TGTGCCAGCAGCTTATCCTACTCCTACGAGCAGTACTTC. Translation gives CASSLSYSYEQYF.